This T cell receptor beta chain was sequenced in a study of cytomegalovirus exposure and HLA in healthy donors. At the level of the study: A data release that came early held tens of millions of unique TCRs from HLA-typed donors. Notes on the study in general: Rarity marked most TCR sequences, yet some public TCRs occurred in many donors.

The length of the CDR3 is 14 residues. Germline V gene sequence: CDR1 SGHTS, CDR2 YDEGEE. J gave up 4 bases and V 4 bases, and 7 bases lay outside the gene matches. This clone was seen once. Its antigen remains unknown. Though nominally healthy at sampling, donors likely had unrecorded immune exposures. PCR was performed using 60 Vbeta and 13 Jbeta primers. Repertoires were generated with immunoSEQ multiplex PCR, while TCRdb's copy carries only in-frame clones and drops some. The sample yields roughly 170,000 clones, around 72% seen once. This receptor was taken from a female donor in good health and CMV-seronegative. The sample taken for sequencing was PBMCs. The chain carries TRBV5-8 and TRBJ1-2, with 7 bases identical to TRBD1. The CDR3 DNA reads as TGTGCCAGCAGCGGACAGGTTACGGGCTATGGCTACACCTTC. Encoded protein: CASSGQVTGYGYTF.